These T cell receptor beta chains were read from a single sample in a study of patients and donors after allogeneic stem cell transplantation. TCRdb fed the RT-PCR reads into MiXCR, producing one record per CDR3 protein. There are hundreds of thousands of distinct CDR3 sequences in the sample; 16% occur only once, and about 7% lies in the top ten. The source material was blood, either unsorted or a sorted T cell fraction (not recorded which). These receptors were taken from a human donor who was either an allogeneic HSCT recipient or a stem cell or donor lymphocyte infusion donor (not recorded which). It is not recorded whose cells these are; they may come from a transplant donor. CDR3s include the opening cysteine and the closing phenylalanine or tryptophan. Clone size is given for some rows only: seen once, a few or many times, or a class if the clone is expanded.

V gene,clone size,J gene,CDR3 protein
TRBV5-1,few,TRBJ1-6,CASSRRQGAYSPLHF
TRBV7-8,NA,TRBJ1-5,CASSPSRDNQPQHF
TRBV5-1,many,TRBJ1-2,CASSLGGQDFYTF
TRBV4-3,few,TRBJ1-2,CASSQTENYGYTF
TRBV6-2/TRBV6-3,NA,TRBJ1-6,CASSPPGDYNSPLHF
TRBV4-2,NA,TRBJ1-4,CASSQGQGANEKLFF
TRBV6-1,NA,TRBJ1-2,CASSGTGVFGGYTF
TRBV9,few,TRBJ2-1,CASSVDGRHSNNEQFF
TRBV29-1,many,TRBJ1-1,CSVEAGTLNTEAFF
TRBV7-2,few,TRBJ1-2,CASSSGPGLYGYTF
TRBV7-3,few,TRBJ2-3,CASSLRGRGSADTQYF
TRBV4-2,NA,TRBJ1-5,CASSPTDRDSQPQHF
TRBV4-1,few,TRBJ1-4,CASRGPNEKLFF
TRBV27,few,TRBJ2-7,CASSLSGPKTNLAGEQYF
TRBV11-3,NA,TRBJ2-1,CASRVSAERTGEQFF
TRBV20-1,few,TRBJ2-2,CSAIGGTNTGELFF
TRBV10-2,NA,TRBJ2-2,CASGGSGELFF
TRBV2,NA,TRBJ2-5,CASRAGLAGGTFQETQYF